The 24 T cell receptor beta chains listed next were all sequenced from one sample in a study of T cells in Graves' hyperthyroidism and ophthalmopathy. Regions amplified from RNA transcripts were the TCR beta CDR3 regions. The TCR CDR3 was amplified in a first-round RT-PCR using the HTBI primer set. MiXCR, applied by TCRdb to the multiplex PCR reads, yields one record per CDR3 protein. The sample shows approximately 100,000 distinct CDR3 sequences, approximately 48% of them seen only once. The sample was blood. The receptors shown here come from a middle-aged man with Graves' hyperthyroidism.

This clonotype came up many times. The chain employs TRBV19 and TRBJ2-7; D is possibly TRBD2 (5 bases). The CDR3 has 14 residues. Germline V gene sequence: CDR1 LNHDA, CDR2 SQIVND (reference sequence). V dropped 3 bases and J dropped 3 bases, with 12 bases sitting between them. The DNA of the CDR3 is TGTGCCAGTAGTATTTCCGAGGGCTTCTACGAGCAGTACTTC. It translates to CASSISEGFYEQYF.

This clonotype has ten or more counts. The chain recombines TRBV15 with TRBJ1-5; D gene uncertain. This CDR3 has 14 residues. V lost 0 bases to trimming and J lost 4 bases, with 7 bases between them. Germline CDR1 is LNHNV and CDR2 is YYDKDF (reference sequence). The CDR3 region has the DNA TGTGCCACCAGCAGAGACAGATTTAATCAGCCCCAGCATTTT. Translating it yields CATSRDRFNQPQHF.

The chain is built from TRBV2 and TRBJ2-7; no firm D call. The germline gives CDR1 SNHLY, CDR2 FYNNEI. CDR3 length: 13 amino acids. Trimming removed 4 bases from V and 6 bases from J, with 13 bases in between. This chain's CDR3 is CASSAQILSEQYF. CDR3 nucleotides: TGTGCCAGCAGTGCGCAGATCCTAAGCGAGCAGTACTTC.

At least ten counts were recorded for this clonotype. The CDR3 DNA reads TGTGCCAGCAGGGAGCAGACTAGCACAGATACGCAGTATTTT. Translated, it gives CASREQTSTDTQYF. This rearrangement joins TRBV6-1 to TRBJ2-3; D is uncertain. This CDR3 comprises 14 residues. The germline CDR1 and CDR2 sequences are MNHNS and SASEGT. Trimming removed 6 bases from V and 0 bases from J, with 10 bases in between.

This clonotype was seen many times. The chain joins TRBV4-1 to TRBJ1-6; D is uncertain. The length of the CDR3 is 12 residues. Trimming removed 4 bases at V and 7 bases at J, with 5 bases between. The V gene's germline CDR1 is MGHRA and CDR2 YSYEKL. This chain's CDR3 is CASSLLNSPLHF. The CDR3 DNA is TGCGCCAGCAGCCTCTTAAATTCACCCCTCCACTTT.

On this clonotype itself: One base away lies a much larger clone, so this may be a sequencing read error. Without the conserved terminal phenylalanine or tryptophan, this CDR3 likely stems from a read error. The genes are TRBV5-1 and TRBJ2-3; D gene unclear. The CDR3 sequence is 14 residues long. Trimming removed 4 bases from V and 2 bases from J, with 11 bases in between. In germline, CDR1 is SGHRS, CDR2 YFSETQ. This chain's CDR3 is CASSQGLLTDTQYL. In nucleotides, the CDR3 is TGCGCCAGCAGCCAAGGGCTGCTCACAGATACGCAGTATCTT.

V gene TRBV15 combines with J gene TRBJ2-3; D perhaps matches TRBD1 (6 bases). V was clipped by 3 bases and J by 4 bases, with 11 bases between them. CDR1 LNHNV and CDR2 YYDKDF come from the germline V gene (reference sequence). CDR3 length: 14 residues. The CDR3, as DNA: TGTGCCACCAGCAGCTTAACAGGGCCAGATACGCAGTATTTT. It translates to CATSSLTGPDTQYF.

This clonotype was recorded only once. This sequence joins TRBV7-2 and TRBJ1-2; a possible D gene is TRBD1 (6 bases). CDR3 size: 13 residues. Germline values: CDR1 SGHTA, CDR2 FQGNSA. V was clipped by 4 bases and J by 7 bases, with 13 bases between them. CDR3 bases: TGTGCCAGCAGCTCCCAGGAAGGGGGTGGCTACACCTTC. Its translation is CASSSQEGGGYTF. Full variable domain (remainder filled in from reference TRBV7-2 and TRBJ1-2): GAGVSQSPSNKVTEKGKDVELRCDPISGHTALYWYRQSLGQGLEFLIYFQGNSAPDKSGLPSDRFSAERTGGSVSTLTIQRTQQEDSAVYLCASSSQEGGGYTFGSGTRLTVV.

This clonotype was counted at least ten times. J is TRBJ2-7 and V is TRBV7-9, with D tentatively TRBD1 (6 bases). The CDR3 spans 13 residues. The germline gives CDR1 SEHNR, CDR2 FQNEAQ (reference sequence). V was shortened by 1 base and J by 4 bases, with 8 bases between the two germline ends. The CDR3 sequence: CASSLGTAYEQYF. CDR3 DNA sequence: TGTGCCAGCAGCTTAGGGACAGCTTACGAGCAGTACTTC.

This clonotype occurred many times. J is TRBJ1-2 and V is TRBV11-3; D gene unclear. Germline V gene data show CDR1 as SGHNT and CDR2 as YENEEA. V dropped 3 bases and J dropped 7 bases, with 9 bases sitting between them. The CDR3 spans 12 residues. This CDR3 reads CASSFGPSGYTF. CDR3 in DNA: TGTGCCAGCAGCTTCGGTCCCTCTGGCTACACCTTC.

This chain uses TRBV7-2 with TRBJ2-5; TRBD2 aligns across 12 bases. In germline, CDR1 is SGHTA, CDR2 FQGNSA. Trimming cost V 4 bases and J 6 bases; bases outside gene matches: 3. The CDR3 totals 14 residues. CDR3 loop: CASSWGLAGQTQYF. The DNA of the CDR3 is TGTGCCAGCAGCTGGGGACTAGCGGGTCAGACCCAGTACTTC.

The genes are TRBV30 and TRBJ2-1, with D perhaps TRBD2 (6 bases). The CDR3 length is 15 residues. V was cut by 5 bases and J by 3 bases, with 17 bases left in between. Germline V CDR1 and CDR2: GTSNPN, SVGIG (reference sequence). The CDR3 loop is CAWDKGLLHYNEQFF. CDR3 nucleotides: TGTGCCTGGGATAAGGGACTCCTTCACTACAATGAGCAGTTCTTC.

In the case of this clonotype: This likely comes from a read error, as the CDR3 has no conserved phenylalanine or tryptophan at its end. It is unclear where the CDR3 begins or ends on the DNA, so no DNA is shown, and the CDR3 is as TCRdb lists it. This rearrangement joins TRBV5-1 to TRBJ1-2; the table's D call, TRBD1, has no DNA check behind it. The CDR3 sequence runs 10 residues, both termini included. Germline loops: CDR1 SGHRS, CDR2 YFSETQ. CDR3 loop: CASSLAGGSY.

This chain links TRBV11-2 with TRBJ2-7; 7 bases map to TRBD1. CDR3 length equals 14 residues. The V and J ends lost 4 bases and 5 bases, in that order; junction bases with no gene match: 8. The germline gives CDR1 SGHAT, CDR2 FQNNGV. The CDR3 region has the DNA TGTGCCAGCAGCTCCACCGGGACAGACGACGAGCAGTACTTC. It codes for CASSSTGTDDEQYF.

This clonotype was found many times. The gene calls are TRBV4-3 and TRBJ2-2, with D maybe TRBD2 (5 bases). V was cut by 0 bases and J by 7 bases, with 6 bases left in between. Germline V lookup: CDR1 LGHNA, CDR2 YSLEER. The CDR3 is made up of 13 amino acids. The CDR3 sequence: CASSQDRGGELFF. In DNA, the CDR3 is TGCGCCAGCAGCCAAGATCGGGGCGGGGAGCTGTTTTTT.

This clonotype has a count of ten or more. The gene calls are TRBV7-3 and TRBJ2-7, with 8 bases lining up with TRBD2. This CDR3 spans 13 amino acids. Germline V gene data show CDR1 as SGHTA and CDR2 as FQGTGA. V lost 2 bases, J lost 6 bases, and 3 bases stayed unmatched. The CDR3 nucleotides are TGTGCCAGCAGCTTAGGACTAGCAAGCGAGCAGTACTTC. Translating it yields CASSLGLASEQYF.

The V and J genes are TRBV7-9 and TRBJ1-1; D not resolved. Trimming cost V 6 bases and J 7 bases, with 9 bases left between them. Germline V gene data show CDR1 as SEHNR and CDR2 as FQNEAQ (reference sequence). The CDR3 consists of 11 residues. Written as DNA, the CDR3 is TGTGCCAGCAGTAATCGGGGTGAAGCTTTCTTT. It translates to CASSNRGEAFF. The full variable domain, in which reference TRBV7-9 and TRBJ1-1 provide the parts outside the CDR3, is DTGVSQNPRHKITKRGQNVTFRCDPISEHNRLYWYRQTLGQGPEFLTYFQNEAQLEKSRLLSDRFSAERPKGSFSTLEIQRTEQGDSAMYLCASSNRGEAFFGQGTRLTVV.

In its sample, this clonotype was seen many times. The chain links TRBV20-1 to TRBJ1-2, with TRBD1 as a possible D gene (6 bases). Trimming left V 3 bases short and J 8 bases short, with 13 bases between. CDR1 and CDR2 (germline): DFQATT, SNEGSKA (reference sequence). The CDR3 loop spans 12 amino acids. As DNA, the CDR3 is TGCAGTGCTAGGTATCAGGGGATCGGCTACACCTTC. Translating gives CSARYQGIGYTF.

CDR3 sequence (DNA): TGTGCCAGCAGCTTAGAGGCACCTCCGTGCTCCTACGAGCAGTACTTC. Residues: CASSLEAPPCSYEQYF. The chain links TRBV7-6 to TRBJ2-7; D is unresolved. The V and J ends lost 1 base and 0 bases respectively, with 13 bases between them. This CDR3 is built from 16 residues. CDR1 and CDR2 from the germline V gene are SGHVS and FNYEAQ.

The chain combines TRBV30 with TRBJ2-1; D unresolved. CDR3 length: 11 amino acids. Trimming took off 8 bases at V and 9 bases at J, with 14 bases between the two ends. The germline CDR1 and CDR2 sequences are GTSNPN and SVGIG (reference sequence). The CDR3 DNA follows: TGTGCCCGCACCAGGAGCTTTGAGCAGTTCTTC. Its protein is CARTRSFEQFF.

This clonotype was recorded at least ten times. The V gene is TRBV24-1, the J gene TRBJ2-1; 7 nucleotides agree with TRBD2. V lost 4 bases and J lost 4; bases outside the gene matches: 12. Germline-derived CDR1 and CDR2 are KGHDR and SFDVKD. This CDR3 contains 17 residues. CDR3 loop: CATSDSLGAGAYNEQFF. In nucleotides, the CDR3 is TGTGCCACCAGTGACTCCCTGGGCGCGGGAGCTTACAATGAGCAGTTCTTC.

This clonotype was found a few times. One base away lies a much larger clone, so this may be a sequencing read error. V gene TRBV2 combines with J gene TRBJ2-4; TRBD2 is a possible D gene (6 bases). This CDR3 contains 14 residues. CDR1 is SNHLY and CDR2 is FYNNEI in the germline V gene. The CDR3 loop is CASSPQLAKNTQYF. DNA for the CDR3: TGTGCCAGCAGTCCCCAACTAGCCAAAAACACTCAGTACTTC.

This clonotype was observed at least ten times. J is TRBJ2-7 and V is TRBV4-3; no reliable D call. CDR3 size: 14 residues. CDR1 is LGHNA and CDR2 is YSLEER in the germline V gene. V was clipped by 4 bases and J by 6 bases, with 16 bases between them. The CDR3 DNA reads as TGCGCCAGCAGCCTGGGATTTGGGGTTGCCGAGCAGTACTTC. It yields the protein CASSLGFGVAEQYF.

This clonotype was picked up many times. V gene TRBV6-2 or TRBV6-3 combines with J gene TRBJ2-3, with 12 bases that match TRBD1. The V gene's germline CDR1 is MNHEY and CDR2 SVGEGT. This CDR3 has 16 amino acids. The V and J ends lost 5 bases and 2 bases, in that order; junction bases with no gene match: 5. DNA for the CDR3: TGTGCCAGCAGTCGGGACAGGGGGCTGTTCACAGATACGCAGTATTTT. It specifies CASSRDRGLFTDTQYF.